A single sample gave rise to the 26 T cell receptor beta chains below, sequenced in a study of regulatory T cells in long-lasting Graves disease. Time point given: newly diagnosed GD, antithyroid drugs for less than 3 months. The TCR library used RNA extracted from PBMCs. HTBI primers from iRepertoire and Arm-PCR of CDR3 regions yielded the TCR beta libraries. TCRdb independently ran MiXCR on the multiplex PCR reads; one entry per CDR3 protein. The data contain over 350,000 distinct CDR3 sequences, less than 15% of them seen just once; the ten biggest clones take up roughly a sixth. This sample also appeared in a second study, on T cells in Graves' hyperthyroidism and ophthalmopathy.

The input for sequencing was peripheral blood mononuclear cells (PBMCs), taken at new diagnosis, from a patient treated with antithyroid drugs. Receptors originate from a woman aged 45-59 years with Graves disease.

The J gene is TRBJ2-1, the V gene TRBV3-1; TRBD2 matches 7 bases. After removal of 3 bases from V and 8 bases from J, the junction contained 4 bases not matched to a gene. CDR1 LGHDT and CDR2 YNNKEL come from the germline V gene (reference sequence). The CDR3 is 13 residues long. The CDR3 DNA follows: TGTGCCAGCAGCCATTTAGCGGGCTATGAGCAGTTCTTC. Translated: CASSHLAGYEQFF.

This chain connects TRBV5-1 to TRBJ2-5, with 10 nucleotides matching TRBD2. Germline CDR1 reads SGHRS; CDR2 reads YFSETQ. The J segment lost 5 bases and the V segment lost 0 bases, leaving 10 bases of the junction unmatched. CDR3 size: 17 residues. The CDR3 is CASSLAPTSGRLETQYF. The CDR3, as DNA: TGCGCCAGCAGCTTGGCCCCGACTAGCGGGCGTTTGGAGACCCAGTACTTC.

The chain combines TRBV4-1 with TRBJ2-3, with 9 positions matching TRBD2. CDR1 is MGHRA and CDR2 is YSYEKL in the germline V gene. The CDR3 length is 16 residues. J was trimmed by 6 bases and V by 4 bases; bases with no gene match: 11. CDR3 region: CASSRGLADPPDTQYF. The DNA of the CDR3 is TGCGCCAGCAGCCGGGGACTAGCAGACCCGCCGGATACGCAGTATTTT.

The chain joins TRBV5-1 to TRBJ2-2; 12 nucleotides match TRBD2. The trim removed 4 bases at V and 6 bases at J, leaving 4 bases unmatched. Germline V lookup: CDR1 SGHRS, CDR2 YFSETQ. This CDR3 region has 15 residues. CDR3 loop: CASSGRLAGAGELFF. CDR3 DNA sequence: TGCGCCAGCAGCGGTAGACTAGCGGGAGCCGGGGAGCTGTTTTTT.

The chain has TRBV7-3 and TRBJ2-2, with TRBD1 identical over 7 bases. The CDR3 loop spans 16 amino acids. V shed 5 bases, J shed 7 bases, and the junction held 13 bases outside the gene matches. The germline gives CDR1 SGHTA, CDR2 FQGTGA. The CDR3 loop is CASSPRGRGPGGELFF. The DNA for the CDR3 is TGTGCCAGCAGCCCTAGGGGGCGAGGGCCGGGCGGGGAGCTGTTTTTT. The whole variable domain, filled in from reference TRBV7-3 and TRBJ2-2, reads GAGVSQTPSNKVTEKGKYVELRCDPISGHTALYWYRQSLGQGPEFLIYFQGTGAADDSGLPNDRFFAVRPEGSVSTLKIQRTERGDSAVYLCASSPRGRGPGGELFFGEGSRLTVL.

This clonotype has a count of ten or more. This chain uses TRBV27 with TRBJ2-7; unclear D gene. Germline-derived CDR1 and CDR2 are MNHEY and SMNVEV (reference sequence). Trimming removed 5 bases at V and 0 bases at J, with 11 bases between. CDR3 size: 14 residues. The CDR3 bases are TGTGCCAGCAGTCCGCAGACCAACTCCTACGAGCAGTACTTC. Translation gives CASSPQTNSYEQYF.

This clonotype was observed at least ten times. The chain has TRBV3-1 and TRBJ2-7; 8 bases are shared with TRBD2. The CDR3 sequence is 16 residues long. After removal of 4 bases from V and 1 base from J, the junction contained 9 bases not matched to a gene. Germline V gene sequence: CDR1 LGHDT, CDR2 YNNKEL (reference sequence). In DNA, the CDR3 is TGTGCCAGCAGCCGACGATCTAGCGGGTCTTCCTACGAGCAGTACTTC. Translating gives CASSRRSSGSSYEQYF.

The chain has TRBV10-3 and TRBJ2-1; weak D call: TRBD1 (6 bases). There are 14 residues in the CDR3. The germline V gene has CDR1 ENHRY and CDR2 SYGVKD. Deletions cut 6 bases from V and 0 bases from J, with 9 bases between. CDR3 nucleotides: TGTGCCATCAGCCCGGACAGCTCCTACAATGAGCAGTTCTTC. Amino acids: CAISPDSSYNEQFF.

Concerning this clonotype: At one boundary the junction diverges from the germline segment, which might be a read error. DNA of the CDR3: TGTGCCAGCTCACGAGGACAGAGTTTGAACACCGAAGCTTTCTTT. It is translated as CASSRGQSLNTEAFF. The J gene is TRBJ1-1, the V gene TRBV18; a possible D gene is TRBD1 (6 bases). The germline gives CDR1 KGHSH, CDR2 LQKENI. The CDR3 is 15 residues long.

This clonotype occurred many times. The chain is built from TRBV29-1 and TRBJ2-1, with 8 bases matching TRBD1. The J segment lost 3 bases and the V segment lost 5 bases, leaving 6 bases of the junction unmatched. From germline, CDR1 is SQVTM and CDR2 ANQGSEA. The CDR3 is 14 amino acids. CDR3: CSVRGQGGYNEQFF. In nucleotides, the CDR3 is TGCAGCGTTCGCGGACAGGGTGGCTACAATGAGCAGTTCTTC.

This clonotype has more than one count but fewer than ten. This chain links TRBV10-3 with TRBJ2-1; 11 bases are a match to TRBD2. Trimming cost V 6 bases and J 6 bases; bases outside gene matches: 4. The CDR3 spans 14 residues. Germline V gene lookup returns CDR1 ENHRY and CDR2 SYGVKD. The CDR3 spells CAIRRLAGSNEQFF. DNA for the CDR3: TGTGCCATCAGAAGACTAGCGGGATCCAATGAGCAGTTCTTC.

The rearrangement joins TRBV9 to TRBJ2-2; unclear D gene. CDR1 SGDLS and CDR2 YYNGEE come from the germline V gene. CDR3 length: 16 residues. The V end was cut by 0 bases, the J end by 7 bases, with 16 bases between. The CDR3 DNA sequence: TGTGCCAGCAGCGTAGGCGGAACCGCCAACCTCGGGGAGCTGTTTTTT. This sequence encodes CASSVGGTANLGELFF.

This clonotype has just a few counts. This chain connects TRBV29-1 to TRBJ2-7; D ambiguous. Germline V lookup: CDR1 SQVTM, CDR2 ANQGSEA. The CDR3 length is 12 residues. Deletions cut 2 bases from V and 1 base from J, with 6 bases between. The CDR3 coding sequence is TGCAGCGTTGAATTGCCGTCCTACGAGCAGTACTTC. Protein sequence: CSVELPSYEQYF.

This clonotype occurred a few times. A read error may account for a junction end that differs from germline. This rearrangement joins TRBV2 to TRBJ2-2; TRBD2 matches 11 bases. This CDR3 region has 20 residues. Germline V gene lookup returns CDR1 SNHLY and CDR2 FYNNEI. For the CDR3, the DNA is TGTGCCAGCAGCAAAGCGCCAGGAGCTAGCGGGAGGTTCACTACCGGGGGGCTGTTTTTT. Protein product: CASSKAPGASGRFTTGGLFF.

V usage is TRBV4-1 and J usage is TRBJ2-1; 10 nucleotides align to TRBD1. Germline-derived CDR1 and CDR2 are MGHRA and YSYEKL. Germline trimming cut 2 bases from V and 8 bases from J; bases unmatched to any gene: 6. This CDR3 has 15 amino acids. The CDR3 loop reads CASSQRQGAVYEQFF. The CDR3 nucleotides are TGCGCCAGCAGCCAACGACAGGGGGCCGTATATGAGCAGTTCTTC.

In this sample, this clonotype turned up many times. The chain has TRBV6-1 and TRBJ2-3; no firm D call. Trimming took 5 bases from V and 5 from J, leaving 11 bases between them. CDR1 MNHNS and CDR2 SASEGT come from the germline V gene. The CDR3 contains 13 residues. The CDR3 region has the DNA TGTGCCAGCAGTAACCCATTGAAAGATACGCAGTATTTT. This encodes CASSNPLKDTQYF.

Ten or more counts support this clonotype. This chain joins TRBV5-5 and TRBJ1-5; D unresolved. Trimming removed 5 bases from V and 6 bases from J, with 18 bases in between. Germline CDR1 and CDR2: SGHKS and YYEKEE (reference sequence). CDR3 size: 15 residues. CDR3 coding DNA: TGTGCCAGCAGTACGGGAGCGGGGAACATTCAGCCCCAGCATTTT. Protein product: CASSTGAGNIQPQHF.

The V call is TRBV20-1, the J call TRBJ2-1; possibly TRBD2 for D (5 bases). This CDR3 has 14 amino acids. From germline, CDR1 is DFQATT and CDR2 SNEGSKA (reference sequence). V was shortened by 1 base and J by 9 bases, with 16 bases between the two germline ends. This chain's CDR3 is CSARGTLVIGEQFF. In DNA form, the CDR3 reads TGCAGTGCTAGAGGCACACTAGTTATCGGTGAGCAGTTCTTC.

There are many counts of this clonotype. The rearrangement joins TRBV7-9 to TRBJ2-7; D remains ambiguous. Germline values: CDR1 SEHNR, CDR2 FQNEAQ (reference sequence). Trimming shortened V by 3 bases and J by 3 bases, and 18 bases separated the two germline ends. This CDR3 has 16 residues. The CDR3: CASSFPGRLNLYEQYF. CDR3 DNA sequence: TGTGCCAGCAGCTTCCCGGGCCGCTTGAACCTCTACGAGCAGTACTTC. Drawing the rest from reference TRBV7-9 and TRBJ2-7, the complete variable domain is DTGVSQNPRHKITKRGQNVTFRCDPISEHNRLYWYRQTLGQGPEFLTYFQNEAQLEKSRLLSDRFSAERPKGSFSTLEIQRTEQGDSAMYLCASSFPGRLNLYEQYFGPGTRLTVT.

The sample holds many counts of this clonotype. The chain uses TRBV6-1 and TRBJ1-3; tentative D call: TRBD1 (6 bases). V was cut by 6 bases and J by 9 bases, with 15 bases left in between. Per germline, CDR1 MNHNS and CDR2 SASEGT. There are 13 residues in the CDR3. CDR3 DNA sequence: TGTGCCAGCAGCTCCGGGACACCGGTCACCATATATTTT. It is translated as CASSSGTPVTIYF.

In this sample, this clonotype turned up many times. Here the CDR3 DNA reads TGTGCCAGCCTTCGGGGCACGAACTCATTGGAGACCCAGTACTTC. Amino acid sequence: CASLRGTNSLETQYF. The chain uses TRBV2 and TRBJ2-5; the D call may be TRBD1 or TRBD2 (5 bases each). This CDR3 is built from 15 residues. Germline values: CDR1 SNHLY, CDR2 FYNNEI. Trimming removed 8 bases from V and 5 bases from J, with 21 bases in between.

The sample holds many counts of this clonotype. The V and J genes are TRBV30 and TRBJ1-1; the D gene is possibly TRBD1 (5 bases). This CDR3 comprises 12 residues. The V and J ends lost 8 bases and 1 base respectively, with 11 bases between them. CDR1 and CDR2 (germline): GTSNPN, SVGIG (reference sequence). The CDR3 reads CAQGRENTEAFF. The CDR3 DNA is TGTGCCCAGGGTCGGGAGAACACTGAAGCTTTCTTT.

The CDR3 is CASSRPSGRALNEQFF. In DNA form, the CDR3 reads TGTGCCAGCAGCCGTCCTAGCGGGAGGGCGTTGAATGAGCAGTTCTTC. The rearrangement joins TRBV3-1 to TRBJ2-1; 12 bases match TRBD2. This CDR3 is 16 amino acids long. CDR1 and CDR2 from the germline V gene are LGHDT and YNNKEL (reference sequence). The V segment lost 4 bases and the J segment 7 bases; nucleotides outside the gene matches: 8.

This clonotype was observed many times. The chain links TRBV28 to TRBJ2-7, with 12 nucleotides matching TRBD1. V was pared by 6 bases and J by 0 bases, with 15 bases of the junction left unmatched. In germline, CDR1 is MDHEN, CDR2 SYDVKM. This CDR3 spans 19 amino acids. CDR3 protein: CASRPPGTGGKQSSYEQYF. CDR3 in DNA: TGTGCCAGCAGACCACCCGGGACAGGGGGCAAACAGAGCTCCTACGAGCAGTACTTC.

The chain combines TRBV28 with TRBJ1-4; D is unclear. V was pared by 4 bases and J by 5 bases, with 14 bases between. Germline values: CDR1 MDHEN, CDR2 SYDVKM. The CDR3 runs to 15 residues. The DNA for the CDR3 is TGTGCCAGCAGTTCAGCCGGGCCTGAGAATGAAAAACTGTTTTTT. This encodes CASSSAGPENEKLFF.

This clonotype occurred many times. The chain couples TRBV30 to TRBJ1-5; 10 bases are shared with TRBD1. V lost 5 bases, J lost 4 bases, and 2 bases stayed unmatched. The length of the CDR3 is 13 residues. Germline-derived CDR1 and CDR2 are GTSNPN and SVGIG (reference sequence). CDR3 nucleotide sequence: TGTGCCTGGGGGACAGGGGTAAATCAGCCCCAGCATTTT. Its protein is CAWGTGVNQPQHF.